The TCR beta chain described here comes from a study of cytomegalovirus exposure and HLA in healthy donors (dated by TCRdb to 2017 to 2019). Background for the entire study: According to an earlier analysis of 587 of the donors, about 179 million T cells yielded approximately 120 million unique TCR beta sequences and 250 to 350 Gb of sequence data. The genetic ancestry cluster associated with self-reported Caucasian donors included about 81% of the roughly 360 genotyped donors. A later genetic analysis used genome-wide SNP genotypes for 398 of the 666 donors, treating that subset as a discovery cohort. The later analysis used no new phenotypic data to find candidate immune exposures, relying instead on TCR beta sequences and their occurrence across donors. Approximately 310 gigabases of sequencing data and around 88 million unique TCR sequences made up an early release that covered several hundred HLA-typed donors. Typing coverage differed by locus: A, B, C, DRB1 and DQB1 were typed in about 629-640 donors, DQA1 in 500 to 550, DPA1 in over 600, and DPB1 in approximately 450. Roughly 5 DR-DQ haplotypes were handled as single units for association and clustering, since linkage in the cohort was strong. Both class I and class II loci were covered by HLA typing, at four-digit resolution. The study profiled the T cell repertoires of about 640 subjects by immunosequencing and related them to cytomegalovirus serostatus. Along with the roughly 610-subject first cohort, a separate validation cohort of over 90 different subjects was used. Every repertoire in the discovery cohort had been generated on one and the same sequencing platform. The aim of the study was to test whether cataloging public T cell receptors could identify signatures of past pathogen exposure. Among some 400 genotyped donors of the cohort, an average of roughly 230,000 unique TCR beta nucleotide sequences was sequenced per donor, of which about 19% were non-productive. Donor age, sex, ethnicity and CMV serostatus were compiled alongside the repertoire data. A later analysis re-analyzed previously published TCR beta repertoires from 550 to 700 donors and added high-resolution HLA genotyping to study TCR occurrence patterns. The study combined high-throughput TCR immunosequencing, statistical association of individual TCRs with disease status, and machine learning to predict cytomegalovirus infection status. To decide whether each TCR beta V gene segment behaved as functional or pseudogenic, an earlier analysis of some 570 of the donors relied on high-throughput TCR beta sequencing. Summary of the overall study and its limitations: In an earlier analysis of 587 of the donors, most TCR beta V segments were observed in productive rearrangements about 87% or about 30% of the time, broadly matching IMGT annotations. According to a later analysis, parvovirus B19, influenza, CMV and Epstein-Barr virus appeared linked to several top co-occurrence clusters. Specific HLA alleles were associated with around 18,000 TCR beta sequences at a false discovery rate of 0.05 in a later analysis. Compared with equally common non-associated chains, HLA-associated TCR beta chains in a later analysis were more clonally expanded and had lower generation probabilities. In a later genetic analysis, a missense DCLRE1C variant was associated with V-gene and J-gene trimming of TCR beta chains, and the association was replicated in an independent cohort. A few of the identified cytomegalovirus-associated TCR beta chains were confirmed in vitro to be specific for cytomegalovirus antigens. Over 15 rarely observed V segments, including chromosome 9 orphons, were excluded from the earlier analysis of approximately 500 of the donors because counts were too low. Presence/absence analyses assumed roughly uniform sequencing depth across donors, an assumption that may not hold. Because HLA typing was unavailable for some donors at each locus, only the typed subset was used in association tests. The only immune exposure information available for the cohort was CMV serostatus. A further reported finding was that TCR beta sequences accurately predicted the HLA-A and HLA-B alleles for most subjects in the first cohort. Across donors, most TCR sequences were observed very rarely, whereas some public TCRs were present in many individuals. Compared with the roughly 670-donor mean, donors in an Asian-associated ancestry cluster had fewer N-insertions in productive TCRs, according to a later genetic analysis. Only TCR beta chains were sequenced in this cohort, and the absence of alpha or paired-chain data limited detectable features. The classifier was reported to diagnose cytomegalovirus status with high specificity and sensitivity in both the original cohort and the validation cohort. Correlated functional status among segregating V segments might be attributable to linkage disequilibrium, but an unknown experimental factor could not be ruled out. In a later analysis, the rate of TCR association differed among HLA loci, with DRB1 alleles having the most associated TCRs and HLA-C alleles having the fewest. Some IMGT-functional V segments, including TRBV6-2 and TRBV6-3, could not be distinguished by the 87-base-pair reads and were therefore excluded. In the study, 150 to 200 TCR beta chains were listed as associated with cytomegalovirus. When HLA alleles, especially DR and DQ, strongly co-occurred, attributing TCR associations to individual alleles was difficult. The authors suggested that the approach could potentially be extended to other disease states and immunological phenotypes. A cluster of highly shared sequence variants was judged likely to represent a technical artifact of the sequencing pipeline. In a later analysis, most CMV-associated TCR beta chains were found to appear HLA-restricted, with HLA associations seemingly driven largely by CMV exposure.

The cohort comprised some 680 healthy bone marrow donors. At the time of sampling, all cohort members were nominally healthy, though unrecorded immune exposures were likely present. The donor tested CMV seropositive, placing the donor among the roughly 300 seropositive members of the cohort. A peripheral blood sample was provided by each donor, and peripheral blood mononuclear cells were used for TCR beta sequencing. Genomic DNA extraction from the blood cell samples was performed with the Qiagen DNeasy Blood Extraction Kit. A single count supports this clone. It has no known antigen specificity. There are no base qualities to consult, and no much larger clone falls within one base. Inclusive of the bounding cysteine and phenylalanine, the CDR3 is 15 residues long. The kept DNA is CDR3 alone, 45 bases in frame from the first base. V is trimmed back by 4 bases and J by 4 bases, and the junction contains 9 bases that no gene match accounts for. CDR1 SGHDN and CDR2 FVKESK are derived from the germline V gene.

Libraries were constructed by the immunoSEQ multiplex PCR assay. The multiplex PCR relied on a mix of 60 forward primers for TCR Vbeta segments and 13 reverse primers for TCR Jbeta segments. The CDR3 region of rearranged TCR beta genes was amplified from genomic DNA by a multiplex PCR assay. The amplified TCR beta libraries were sequenced on the Illumina HiSeq System as 87-base-pair reads. The authors' analysis ran thus. In a later analysis, some 80 million unique TCR beta chains were counted across the 650 to 700 repertoires, and approximately 9.9 million of these chains were shared by at least two donors. A nearest-neighbor algorithm error-corrected the raw reads and collapsed the reads into unique sequences, merging closely related sequences to remove PCR and sequencing errors. Alignment of CDR3 sequences to IMGT reference sequences was used to assign V, D and J gene segments. For a sequence to be retained, at least a six-nucleotide match to both a V gene segment and a J gene segment was required. Rearrangements were classified as productive when the CDR3 lacked stop codons and remained in frame with V and J, and all other rearrangements were classified as non-productive. Following IMGT convention, CDR3 was defined as the stretch from the second conserved V-encoded cysteine to the conserved J-encoded phenylalanine. In an earlier analysis of around 640 of the donors, sequences lacking an unambiguous match to a single V gene segment were excluded. In an earlier analysis of several hundred of the donors, a V segment was called functional when productive rearrangements were above 56.7%, and segregating when the standard deviation between donors exceeded 5%. A statistical classification framework was built to diagnose cytomegalovirus status from the catalog of TCR beta chain sequences. In a later analysis, V and J genes were assigned by comparing TCR nucleotide sequences against IMGT/GENE-DB human TR gene sequences. In a later analysis, CDR3 sequences and most-parsimonious VDJ recombination scenarios were assigned using the TCRdist pipeline. In a later analysis, each TCR beta chain was defined by its CDR3 amino acid sequence together with its V-gene family, and reads lacking a unique V-gene family were excluded. As a way to deal with suspected cross-contamination and a sequencing artifact, a later analysis dropped roughly 620 nucleotide sequences that were highly shared and had low generation probability. In a later analysis, a clonal expansion index was calculated for each public chain from normalized within-repertoire ranks of inferred template counts. In a later analysis, generation probabilities were computed with a VDJ recombination model fitted to out-of-frame rearrangements, and the resulting probabilities were checked against IGoR. Hypergeometric tests were used in a later analysis to score TCR-TCR, TCR-HLA and TCR-CMV co-occurrence, with a repertoire-size bias correction applied to the TCR pairs. In a later analysis, false discovery rates were estimated by permuting HLA or CMV assignments 20 times. A later analysis grouped co-occurring TCRs with DBSCAN, adding TCRdist sequence similarity when clustering within HLA-allele-positive subsets. Repertoires with fewer than 30,000 or more than 120,000 public chains were left out of co-occurrence clustering, as were a few repertoires with anomalous nucleotide sharing. What TCRdb holds here is the immuneACCESS table cut down to in-frame rearrangements. Part of the clones is not present; checked against another copy, under half of the missing clones reflect an unresolved V gene, and the others are unexplained. V and J calls and clone size come straight from that table; D and trimming were deduced from the DNA. The sample yields about 120,000 clones; around 69% were counted once. The ten top clones hold approximately 8.5% of the sample.

The clonotype originates from a woman between 40 and 55 years old in good health and CMV-seropositive. Sequencing used PBMCs. The V and J genes are TRBV14 and TRBJ2-7; 8 central nucleotides agree with TRBD1. The CDR3 corresponds to CASSRGQGPPYEQYF. DNA sequence: TGTGCCAGCAGCCGTGGACAGGGCCCCCCTTACGAGCAGTACTTC.